This T cell receptor (beta chain) was documented in a study of beta chain features in type 1 diabetes. Trimming took 8 bases from V and 5 from J, leaving 10 bases between them. In germline, CDR1 is LNHDA, CDR2 SQIVND (reference sequence). The CDR3 is made up of 11 amino acids. Whole-study findings and limits: All four CD4+ subsets from Type 1 diabetes patients carried moderately but significantly shorter TCRB CDR3s.

This clone appeared a few times. Its antigen is as yet unknown. Reverse transcribing all isolated RNA meant expressed TCRB transcripts were sequenced. Assay used: immunoSEQ multiplex PCR; TCRdb lists only in-frame clones, some missing. The sample includes more than 300,000 clones, roughly a tenth seen only once; the top ten take roughly 0.6%. This clonotype originated in a young man with type 1 diabetes. The material sequenced was central memory CD4+ T cells from blood. The chain links TRBV19 to TRBJ2-7; D is possibly TRBD1 or TRBD2 (5 bases each). The CDR3 DNA reads TGTGCCAGTCGACGGGGCCACGAGCAGTACTTC. Its translation is CASRRGHEQYF. Full variable domain (rest looked up from reference TRBV19 and TRBJ2-7): DGGITQSPKYLFRKEGQNVTLSCEQNLNHDAMYWYRQDPGQGLRLIYYSQIVNDFQKGDIAEGYSVSREKKESFPLTVTSAQKNPTAFYLCASRRGHEQYFGPGTRLTVT.